The 23 T cell receptor beta chains below all came from one sample that was sequenced in a study of radiotherapy plus CTLA-4 blockade in lung cancer. TCRdb's copy holds only in-frame clones and misses some; the assay was immunoSEQ multiplex PCR. The sample has roughly 78,000 clones; approximately 80% are singletons. This specimen was peripheral blood, taken from a patient treated with radiotherapy plus ipilimumab. These receptors all come from a human donor with non-small cell lung cancer who had a complete response to radiotherapy plus ipilimumab.

J is TRBJ2-1 and V is TRBV6-6; D remains ambiguous. The CDR3 is 11 amino acids. Between the trimmed V and J ends, which lost 6 bases and 8 bases, there was a span of 8 bases. CDR1 is MNHNY, CDR2 SVGAGI, per germline (reference sequence). CDR3 in DNA: TGTGCCAGCAGCGTGGCTGATGAGCAGTTCTTC. The encoded protein is CASSVADEQFF.

The table lists this clone with a few counts. The chain combines TRBV4-1 with TRBJ1-2; D is unresolved. V was trimmed by 1 base and J by 0 bases, leaving 12 bases between them. The germline V gene has CDR1 MGHRA and CDR2 YSYEKL. The CDR3 is 16 amino acids. The CDR3 sequence is CASSQGRGRTNYGYTF. CDR3 DNA sequence: TGCGCCAGCAGCCAAGGACGAGGCAGAACTAACTATGGCTACACCTTC.

As regards this clone: This same CDR3 is encoded by further DNA sequences in the sample. The chain employs TRBV4-3 and TRBJ1-2, with D perhaps TRBD1 (6 bases). CDR3 length equals 14 residues. Germline-derived CDR1 and CDR2 are LGHNA and YSLEER. V lost 1 base to trimming and J lost 8 bases, with 14 bases between them. The CDR3 region is CASSQVLGGRGYTF. The CDR3 DNA follows: TGCGCCAGCAGCCAAGTCCTAGGGGGGCGCGGCTACACCTTC.

As DNA, the CDR3 is TGTGCCAGCTCACCAAGGCGGATCTCTGGGGCCAACGTCCTGACTTTC. Its translation is CASSPRRISGANVLTF. The genes are TRBV18 and TRBJ2-6; D gene ambiguous. The CDR3 covers 16 residues. In germline, CDR1 is KGHSH, CDR2 LQKENI. V was shortened by 2 bases and J by 0 bases, with 8 bases between the two germline ends.

The chain has TRBV30 and TRBJ2-3; D possibly uses TRBD1 or TRBD2 (6 bases each). CDR1 and CDR2 (germline): GTSNPN, SVGIG (reference sequence). This CDR3 spans 15 amino acids. The V gene lost 1 base and the J gene lost 1 base, with 12 bases spanning the gap. The CDR3 loop reads CAWSALEGGTDTQYF. The CDR3 DNA reads as TGTGCCTGGAGTGCCCTGGAGGGGGGCACAGATACGCAGTATTTT.

The chain uses TRBV5-1 and TRBJ2-3; TRBD2 matches at 9 bases. This CDR3 spans 17 amino acids. In germline, CDR1 is SGHRS, CDR2 YFSETQ. The V segment lost 5 bases and the J segment 6 bases; nucleotides outside the gene matches: 16. The CDR3 nucleotides are TGCGCCAGCAGACCTTTATTAGCGGGAGACGCCCGTGATACGCAGTATTTT. This codes for CASRPLLAGDARDTQYF.

V usage is TRBV15 and J usage is TRBJ1-1; TRBD1 aligns across 9 bases. The CDR3 length is 17 residues. Germline V gene lookup returns CDR1 LNHNV and CDR2 YYDKDF (reference sequence). Unmatched junction bases numbered 11, after V lost 2 bases and J lost 4 bases. This CDR3 is CATSRPGTGRASTEAFF. CDR3 nucleotide sequence: TGTGCCACCAGCAGACCCGGGACAGGGCGAGCGAGCACTGAAGCTTTCTTT.

The chain recombines TRBV11-2 with TRBJ2-7; 9 bases map to TRBD2. With V trimmed by 1 base and J by 5 bases, 3 bases remained unmatched. The CDR3 contains 14 residues. CDR1 and CDR2 from the germline V gene are SGHAT and FQNNGV. This CDR3 reads CASSLVSSGDEQYV. As DNA, the CDR3 is TGTGCCAGCAGCTTAGTATCTAGCGGGGACGAGCAGTACGTC.

The V gene is TRBV19, the J gene TRBJ1-3, with D unclear. Germline V gene lookup returns CDR1 LNHDA and CDR2 SQIVND (reference sequence). The V end lost 3 bases, the J end lost 0 bases, and 9 bases lay between the germline ends. This CDR3 region has 15 residues. Here the CDR3 reads CASSIDRSSGNTIYF. CDR3 DNA: TGTGCCAGTAGTATTGATCGTAGCTCTGGAAACACCATATATTTT.

The rearrangement uses TRBV27 and TRBJ2-6, with unresolved D. The V end lost 4 bases, the J end lost 2 bases, and 12 bases lay between the germline ends. This CDR3 spans 16 amino acids. Germline CDR1 and CDR2: MNHEY and SMNVEV (reference sequence). The CDR3 coding sequence is TGTGCCAGCAGTTCCCACCATTCGACTGGGGCCAACGTCCTGACTTTC. Its protein is CASSSHHSTGANVLTF.

The rearrangement uses TRBV6-9 and TRBJ2-1; 11 bases align to TRBD2. V gave up 5 bases and J gave up 4 bases; unmatched junction bases: 4. Germline CDR1 is MNHGY and CDR2 is SVAAGI. CDR3 length equals 15 residues. This CDR3 is CASSGLAGGYNEQFF. The DNA for the CDR3 is TGTGCCAGCAGTGGGCTAGCGGGAGGATACAATGAGCAGTTCTTC.

The chain uses TRBV6-6 and TRBJ2-5; TRBD1 or TRBD2 may be the D gene (6 bases each). Trimming pared 6 bases from V and 5 bases from J, leaving 13 bases between. From germline, CDR1 is MNHNY and CDR2 SVGAGI (reference sequence). The CDR3 extends over 13 amino acids. CDR3 sequence (DNA): TGTGCCAGCAGCAACAGGAGGGGGGAGACCCAGTACTTC. Translating it yields CASSNRRGETQYF.

This clone was detected only once. The chain combines TRBV2 with TRBJ2-2; 14 bases map to TRBD2. The J segment lost 5 bases and the V segment lost 7 bases, leaving 3 bases of the junction unmatched. The CDR3 loop spans 15 amino acids. Germline V CDR1 and CDR2: SNHLY, FYNNEI. CDR3: CASKGLAGETGELFF. CDR3 bases: TGTGCCAGCAAGGGACTAGCGGGAGAAACCGGGGAGCTGTTTTTT.

This clone was counted between two and nine times. The V call is TRBV5-6, the J call TRBJ2-7; 7 nucleotides line up with TRBD1. The V gene's germline CDR1 is SGHDT and CDR2 YYEEEE. The CDR3 consists of 13 residues. V trimming: 2 bases; J trimming: 3 bases; junction bases outside the gene matches: 2. The CDR3: CASSFGQDYEQYF. The CDR3, as DNA: TGTGCCAGCAGCTTCGGACAGGACTACGAGCAGTACTTC.

The rearrangement joins TRBV28 to TRBJ1-3, with D unresolved. The CDR3 runs to 13 residues. The germline gives CDR1 MDHEN, CDR2 SYDVKM. Trimming removed 2 bases at V and 0 bases at J, with 2 bases between. The CDR3 DNA sequence: TGTGCCAGCAGTTTACCCTCTGGAAACACCATATATTTT. Translated, it gives CASSLPSGNTIYF.

This chain links TRBV14 with TRBJ2-5; 11 bases line up with TRBD1. V dropped 3 bases and J dropped 4; count of bases not matched to a gene: 7. Germline assignment: CDR1 SGHDN and CDR2 FVKESK. The CDR3 sequence is 16 residues long. The DNA of the CDR3 is TGTGCCAGCAGCCAGAGGACAGGGGGCTTCTTAGAGACCCAGTACTTC. Amino acid sequence: CASSQRTGGFLETQYF.

The V gene is TRBV18, the J gene TRBJ1-5, with 10 positions matching TRBD1. V was pared by 1 base and J by 4 bases, with 13 bases of the junction left unmatched. The CDR3 covers 19 residues. Germline CDR1 KGHSH, CDR2 LQKENI. CDR3 in amino acids: CASSPRGSGTGASNQPQHF. The CDR3 DNA follows: TGTGCCAGCTCACCACGAGGATCCGGGACAGGGGCTAGTAATCAGCCCCAGCATTTT.

The gene calls are TRBV5-6 and TRBJ2-1, with 11 bases matching TRBD2. CDR3 length: 16 residues. Germline CDR1 and CDR2: SGHDT and YYEEEE. The V gene end was trimmed by 4 bases and the J gene end by 3 bases; junction bases not matched to a gene: 6. This CDR3 reads CASSAYGTSGYNEQFF. The CDR3 DNA reads as TGTGCCAGCAGCGCCTACGGGACTAGCGGCTACAATGAGCAGTTCTTC.

The chain's CDR3 is CASRKDRGRGEAFF. The CDR3, as DNA: TGTGCCAGTAGAAAGGACAGGGGGCGCGGTGAAGCTTTCTTT. The chain uses TRBV19 and TRBJ1-1, with 11 bases lining up with TRBD1. In germline, CDR1 is LNHDA, CDR2 SQIVND (reference sequence). The CDR3 consists of 14 residues. The trim removed 6 bases at V and 7 bases at J, leaving 7 bases unmatched.

This chain uses TRBV9 with TRBJ2-1; 8 bases are shared with TRBD2. J was trimmed by 8 bases and V by 0 bases; bases with no gene match: 4. This CDR3 comprises 14 residues. The germline V gene encodes CDR1 SGDLS and CDR2 YYNGEE. The CDR3 sequence is CASSVELAGYEQFF. The CDR3 bases are TGTGCCAGCAGCGTAGAGTTAGCGGGATATGAGCAGTTCTTC.

The chain is built from TRBV6-5 and TRBJ1-2; D possibly corresponds to TRBD1 (5 bases). The CDR3 is 15 amino acids. V gave up 2 bases and J gave up 0 bases, with 10 bases separating them. Per germline, CDR1 MNHEY and CDR2 SVGAGI. The CDR3 here is CASSYGAAANYGYTF. CDR3 nucleotides: TGTGCCAGCAGTTACGGGGCAGCAGCTAACTATGGCTACACCTTC.

Only a few counts were recorded for this clone. The rearrangement joins TRBV6-5 to TRBJ1-5; 8 bases are a match to TRBD1. The V gene end was trimmed by 5 bases and the J gene end by 2 bases; junction bases not matched to a gene: 5. CDR3 size: 15 residues. CDR1 is MNHEY, CDR2 SVGAGI, per germline. The CDR3 DNA reads TGTGCCAGCAGTCACGACAGGGGTGGCAATCAGCCCCAGCATTTT. Translation: CASSHDRGGNQPQHF.

The chain is built from TRBV5-6 and TRBJ2-2, with 7 nucleotides matching TRBD2. The CDR3 is 11 amino acids. Germline assignment: CDR1 SGHDT and CDR2 YYEEEE. Trimming took 7 bases from V and 6 from J; bases not matched to a gene: 0. The CDR3 coding sequence is TGTGCCAGCCGGGGGGCCGGGGAGCTGTTTTTT. Protein product: CASRGAGELFF.